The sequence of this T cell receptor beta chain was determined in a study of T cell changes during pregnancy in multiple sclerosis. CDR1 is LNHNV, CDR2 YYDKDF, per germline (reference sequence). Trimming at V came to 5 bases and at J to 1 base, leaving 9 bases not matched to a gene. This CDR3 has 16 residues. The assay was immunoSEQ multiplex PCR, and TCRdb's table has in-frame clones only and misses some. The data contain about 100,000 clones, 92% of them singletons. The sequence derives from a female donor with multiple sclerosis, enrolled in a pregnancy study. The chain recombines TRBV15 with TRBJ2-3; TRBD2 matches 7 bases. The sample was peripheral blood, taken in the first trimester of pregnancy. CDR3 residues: CATSGSGWGGTDTQYF. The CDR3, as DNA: TGTGCCACCAGCGGTAGCGGGTGGGGGGGCACAGATACGCAGTATTTT.